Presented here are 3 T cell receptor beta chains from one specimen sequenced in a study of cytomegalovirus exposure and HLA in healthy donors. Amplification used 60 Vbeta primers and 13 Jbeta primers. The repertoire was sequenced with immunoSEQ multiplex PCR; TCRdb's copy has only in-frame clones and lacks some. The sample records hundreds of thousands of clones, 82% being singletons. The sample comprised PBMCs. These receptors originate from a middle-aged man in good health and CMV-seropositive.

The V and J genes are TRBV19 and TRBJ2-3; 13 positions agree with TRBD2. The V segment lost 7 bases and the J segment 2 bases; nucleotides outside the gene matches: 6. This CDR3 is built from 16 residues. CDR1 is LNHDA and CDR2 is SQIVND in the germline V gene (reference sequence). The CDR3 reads CASTRTSGSLTDTQYF. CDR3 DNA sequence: TGTGCCAGTACCCGGACTAGCGGGAGCCTCACAGATACGCAGTATTTT.

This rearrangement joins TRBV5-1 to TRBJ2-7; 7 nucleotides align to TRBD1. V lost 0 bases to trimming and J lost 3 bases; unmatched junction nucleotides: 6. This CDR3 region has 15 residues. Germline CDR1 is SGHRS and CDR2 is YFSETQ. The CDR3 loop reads CASSLGETGSYEQYV. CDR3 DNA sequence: TGCGCCAGCAGCTTGGGGGAGACAGGGAGCTACGAGCAGTACGTC.

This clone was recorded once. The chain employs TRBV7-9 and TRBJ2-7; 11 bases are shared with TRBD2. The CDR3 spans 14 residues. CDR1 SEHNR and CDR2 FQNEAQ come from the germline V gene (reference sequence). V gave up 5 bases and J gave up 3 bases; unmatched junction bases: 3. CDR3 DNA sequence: TGTGCCAGCAGCCTAACTAGCGGGAGCTACGAGCAGTACGTC. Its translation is CASSLTSGSYEQYV.